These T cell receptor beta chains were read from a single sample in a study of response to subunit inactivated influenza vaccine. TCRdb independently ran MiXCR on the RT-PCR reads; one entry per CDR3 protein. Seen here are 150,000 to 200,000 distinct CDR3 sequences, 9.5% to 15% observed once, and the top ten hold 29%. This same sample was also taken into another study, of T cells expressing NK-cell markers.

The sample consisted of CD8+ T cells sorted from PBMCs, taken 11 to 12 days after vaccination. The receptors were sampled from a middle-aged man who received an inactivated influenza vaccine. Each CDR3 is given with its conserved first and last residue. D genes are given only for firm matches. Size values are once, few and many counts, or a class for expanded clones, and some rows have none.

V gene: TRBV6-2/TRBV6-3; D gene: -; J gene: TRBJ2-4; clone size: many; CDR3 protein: CASSYLNIQYF; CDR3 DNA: TGTGCCAGCAGTTACTTAAACATTCAGTACTTC
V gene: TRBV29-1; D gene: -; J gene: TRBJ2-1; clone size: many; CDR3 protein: CSALGGKSGLINEQFF; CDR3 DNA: TGCAGCGCCCTCGGGGGAAAATCGGGCCTTATAAATGAGCAGTTCTTC
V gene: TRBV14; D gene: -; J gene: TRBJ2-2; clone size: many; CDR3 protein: CASSPTNTGELFF; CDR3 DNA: TGTGCCAGCAGCCCCACAAACACCGGGGAGCTGTTTTTT
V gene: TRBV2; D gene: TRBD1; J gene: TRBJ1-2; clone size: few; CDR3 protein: CASSGGTGMDYGYTF; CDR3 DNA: TGTGCCAGCAGTGGGGGGACAGGGATGGACTATGGCTACACCTTC
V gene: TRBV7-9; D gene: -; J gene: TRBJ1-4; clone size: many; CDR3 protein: CASSPARGERSNEKLFF; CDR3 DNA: TGTGCCAGCAGCCCCGCCAGGGGTGAGAGATCTAATGAAAAACTGTTTTTT
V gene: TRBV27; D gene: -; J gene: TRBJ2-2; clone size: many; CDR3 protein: CASSENGGTGELFF; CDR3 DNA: TGTGCCAGCAGCGAAAACGGGGGTACCGGGGAGCTGTTTTTT
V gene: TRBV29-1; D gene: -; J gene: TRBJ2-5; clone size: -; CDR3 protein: CSGIEGTQYF; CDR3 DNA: TGCAGCGGCATCGAAGGGACCCAGTACTTC
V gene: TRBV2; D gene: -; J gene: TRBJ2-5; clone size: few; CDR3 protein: CASGRYRPQETQYF; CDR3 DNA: TGTGCCAGCGGGAGGTACAGGCCCCAAGAGACCCAGTACTTC
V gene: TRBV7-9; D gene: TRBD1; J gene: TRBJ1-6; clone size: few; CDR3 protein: CASSFNRGLDSPLHF; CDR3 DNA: TGTGCCAGCAGCTTCAACAGGGGGTTGGATTCACCCCTCCACTTT
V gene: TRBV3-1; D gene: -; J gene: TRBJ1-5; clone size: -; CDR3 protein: CASSPLAGHQPQHF; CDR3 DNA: TGTGCCAGCAGCCCTTTGGCAGGGCATCAGCCCCAGCATTTT
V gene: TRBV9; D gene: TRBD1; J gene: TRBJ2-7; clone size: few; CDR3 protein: CASSDGTGGSYEQYF; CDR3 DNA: TGTGCCAGCAGCGACGGGACAGGGGGCTCCTACGAGCAGTACTTC
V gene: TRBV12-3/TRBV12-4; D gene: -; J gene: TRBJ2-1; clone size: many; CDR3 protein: CASSPGQNNEQFF; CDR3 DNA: TGTGCCAGCAGTCCGGGACAAAACAATGAGCAGTTCTTC
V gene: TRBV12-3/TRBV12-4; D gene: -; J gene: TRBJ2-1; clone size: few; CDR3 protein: CASSLVVAAEQFF; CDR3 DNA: TGTGCCAGCAGTTTAGTGGTAGCCGCCGAGCAGTTCTTC
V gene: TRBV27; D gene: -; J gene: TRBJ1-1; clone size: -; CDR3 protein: CASSLGRSFEAFF; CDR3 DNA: TGTGCCAGCAGTTTAGGCAGGAGCTTTGAAGCTTTCTTT
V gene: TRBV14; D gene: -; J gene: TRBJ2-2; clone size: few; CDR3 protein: CASSQDMGSTGELFF; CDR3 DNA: TGTGCCAGCAGCCAAGATATGGGATCCACCGGGGAGCTGTTTTTT
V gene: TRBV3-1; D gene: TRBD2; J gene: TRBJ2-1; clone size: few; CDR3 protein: CASSPGLADSNEQFF; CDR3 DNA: TGTGCCAGCAGCCCGGGACTAGCTGACTCGAATGAGCAGTTCTTC
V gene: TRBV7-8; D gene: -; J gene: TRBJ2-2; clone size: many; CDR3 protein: CASSLETGDTGELFF; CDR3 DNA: TGTGCCAGCAGCTTAGAGACGGGTGACACCGGGGAGCTGTTTTTT
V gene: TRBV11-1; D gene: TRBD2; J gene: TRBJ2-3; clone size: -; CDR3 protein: CASSLILAGGPSSDTQYF; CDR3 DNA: TGTGCCAGCAGCTTAATCCTAGCGGGAGGGCCATCTTCAGATACGCAGTATTTT
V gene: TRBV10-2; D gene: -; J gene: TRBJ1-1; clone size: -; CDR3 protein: CASKGWRNTEAFF; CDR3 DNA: TGCGCCAGCAAAGGGTGGAGGAACACTGAAGCTTTCTTT
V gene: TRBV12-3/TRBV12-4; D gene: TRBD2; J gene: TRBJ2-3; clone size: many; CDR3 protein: CASRPSRGGTDTQYF; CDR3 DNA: TGTGCCAGCAGACCTTCGCGGGGGGGCACAGATACGCAGTATTTT
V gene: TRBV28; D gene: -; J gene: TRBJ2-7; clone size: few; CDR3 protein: CASSPRGGINYEQYF; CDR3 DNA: TGTGCCAGCAGTCCAAGGGGGGGGATTAACTACGAGCAGTACTTC
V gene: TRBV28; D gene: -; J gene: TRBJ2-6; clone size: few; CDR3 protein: CASSLVVSGANVLTF; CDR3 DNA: TGTGCCAGCAGTTTGGTGGTCTCTGGGGCCAACGTCCTGACTTTC
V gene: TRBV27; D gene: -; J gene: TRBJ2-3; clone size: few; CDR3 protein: CASSPQSGDTQYF; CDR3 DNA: TGTGCCAGCAGTCCCCAAAGCGGAGATACGCAGTATTTT
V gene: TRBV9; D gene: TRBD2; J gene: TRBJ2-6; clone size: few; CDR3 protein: CASSVRTGGSGANVLTF; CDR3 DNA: TGTGCCAGCAGCGTACGCACGGGGGGTTCTGGGGCCAACGTCCTGACTTTC
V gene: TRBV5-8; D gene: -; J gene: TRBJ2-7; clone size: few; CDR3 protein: CASSLAGGQYF; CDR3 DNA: TGTGCCAGCAGCTTGGCGGGTGGGCAGTACTTC
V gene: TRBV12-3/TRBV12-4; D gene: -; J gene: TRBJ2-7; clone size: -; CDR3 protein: CASSLGGGGPSHEQYF; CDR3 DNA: TGTGCCAGCAGTTTAGGCGGTGGTGGCCCTTCGCACGAGCAGTACTTC
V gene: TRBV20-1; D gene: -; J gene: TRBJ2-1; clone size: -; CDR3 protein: CSTRGTAFPHEQFF; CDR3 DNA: TGCAGTACCCGGGGGACAGCTTTTCCTCATGAGCAGTTCTTC
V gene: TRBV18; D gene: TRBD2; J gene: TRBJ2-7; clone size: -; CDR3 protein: CASSPGTSAYYEQYF; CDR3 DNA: TGTGCCAGCTCACCAGGGACTAGCGCGTACTACGAGCAGTACTTC
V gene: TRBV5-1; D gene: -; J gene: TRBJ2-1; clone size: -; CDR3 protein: CASSLYGGESYNEQFF; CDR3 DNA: TGCGCCAGCAGCTTATATGGCGGGGAGTCCTACAATGAGCAGTTCTTC
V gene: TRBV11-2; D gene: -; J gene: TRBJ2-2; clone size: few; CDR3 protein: CASSFGVLAGDTGELFF; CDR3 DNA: TGTGCCAGCAGCTTTGGAGTCTTGGCAGGGGACACCGGGGAGCTGTTTTTT
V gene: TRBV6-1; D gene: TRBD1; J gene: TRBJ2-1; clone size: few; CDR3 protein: CASRDRDMSYNEQFF; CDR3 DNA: TGTGCCAGCAGGGACAGGGATATGTCCTACAATGAGCAGTTCTTC
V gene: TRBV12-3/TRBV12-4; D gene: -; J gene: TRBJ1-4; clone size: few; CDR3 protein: CASSSSTPKRATNEKLFF; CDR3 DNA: TGTGCCAGCAGTTCGTCCACACCTAAAAGGGCAACTAATGAAAAACTGTTTTTT
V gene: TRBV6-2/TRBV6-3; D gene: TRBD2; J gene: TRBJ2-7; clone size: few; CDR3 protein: CASIWTSGTSYEQYF; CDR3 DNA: TGTGCCAGCATCTGGACTAGCGGGACTTCCTACGAGCAGTACTTC
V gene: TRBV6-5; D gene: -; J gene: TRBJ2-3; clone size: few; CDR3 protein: CASSYPSGSGSTDTQYF; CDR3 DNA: TGTGCCAGCAGTTACCCGAGCGGTAGCGGTAGCACAGATACGCAGTATTTT
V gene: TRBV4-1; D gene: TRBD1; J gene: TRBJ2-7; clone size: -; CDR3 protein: CASSRTGSYEQYF; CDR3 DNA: TGCGCCAGCAGCCGGACAGGGTCCTACGAGCAGTACTTC
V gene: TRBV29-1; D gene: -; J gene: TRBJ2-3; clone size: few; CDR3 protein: CSVETSRFTDTQYF; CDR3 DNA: TGCAGCGTTGAAACTAGCAGATTCACAGATACGCAGTATTTT
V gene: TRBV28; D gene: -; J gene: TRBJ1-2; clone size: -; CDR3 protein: CASSPAGDSYGYTF; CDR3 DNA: TGTGCCAGCAGTCCGGCCGGCGACAGCTATGGCTACACCTTC
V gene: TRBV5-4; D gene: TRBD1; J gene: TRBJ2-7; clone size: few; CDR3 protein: CASSLAKGFLADRAGEQYF; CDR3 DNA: TGTGCCAGCAGCTTGGCAAAGGGGTTCCTCGCGGACAGGGCTGGCGAGCAGTACTTC
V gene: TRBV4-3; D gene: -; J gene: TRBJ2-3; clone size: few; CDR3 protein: CASSQGLTGASSSTDTQYF; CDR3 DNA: TGCGCCAGCAGCCAGGGACTAACGGGGGCCTCGAGTAGCACAGATACGCAGTATTTT
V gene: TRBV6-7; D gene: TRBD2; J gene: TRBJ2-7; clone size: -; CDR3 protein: CASSYSSPSSGNYEQYF; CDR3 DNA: TGTGCCAGCAGTTACTCGAGCCCCTCTAGCGGAAACTACGAGCAGTACTTC
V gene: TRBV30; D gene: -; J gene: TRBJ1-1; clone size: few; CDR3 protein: CAWSRNTEAFF; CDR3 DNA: TGTGCCTGGTCGAGGAACACTGAAGCTTTCTTT
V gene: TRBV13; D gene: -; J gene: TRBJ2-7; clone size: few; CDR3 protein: CASTLYGRASGEQYF; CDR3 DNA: TGTGCCAGCACCCTTTATGGCAGGGCTTCGGGCGAGCAGTACTTC
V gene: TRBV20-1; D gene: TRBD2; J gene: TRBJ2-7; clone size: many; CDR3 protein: CSAKGTNSYEQYF; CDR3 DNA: TGCAGTGCTAAGGGGACTAACTCCTACGAGCAGTACTTC
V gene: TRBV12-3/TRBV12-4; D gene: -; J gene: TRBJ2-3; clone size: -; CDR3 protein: CASSTDRRTDTQYF; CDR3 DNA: TGTGCCAGCAGTACCGACAGGAGGACAGATACGCAGTATTTT